The 27 T cell receptor beta chains below all came from one sample that was sequenced in a study of a mutant IDH1 vaccine in newly diagnosed glioma. Profiling relied on immunoSEQ multiplex PCR, and the TCRdb table lists in-frame clones only, not all of them. The profile shows approximately 60,000 clones, approximately 87% of them singletons. What these receptors recognize is not known. Time point reported: week 23, last vaccination. Doses comprised 300 ug of mutant IDH1 20-mer peptide each, plus topical imiquimod. Source: PBMCs, taken from a glioma patient whose treatment included an IDH1 peptide vaccine. The receptors were sampled from a man aged 40-49 years with glioma.

This chain joins TRBV7-2 and TRBJ2-3; no reliable D call. There are 14 residues in the CDR3. Germline CDR1 is SGHTA and CDR2 is FQGNSA. Trimming stripped 0 bases from V and 2 bases from J, with 6 bases between. In DNA form, the CDR3 reads TGTGCCAGCAGCTTAGCGGGGAACACAGATACGCAGTATTTT. It codes for CASSLAGNTDTQYF.

This chain joins TRBV28 and TRBJ2-7; D gene unclear. CDR1 is MDHEN and CDR2 is SYDVKM in the germline V gene. V shed 2 bases and J shed 6 bases, with 11 bases lying between them. The CDR3 length is 13 residues. CDR3 protein: CASSLVGAIEQYF. The CDR3 region has the DNA TGTGCCAGCAGTTTAGTCGGTGCTATCGAGCAGTACTTC.

V and J are TRBV18 and TRBJ1-5; unclear D gene. Germline assignment: CDR1 KGHSH and CDR2 LQKENI. The CDR3 length is 14 residues. V was shortened by 4 bases and J by 7 bases, with 14 bases between the two germline ends. The CDR3 loop reads CASSLQTRGQPQHF. The DNA for the CDR3 is TGTGCCAGCTCACTCCAGACCCGTGGCCAGCCCCAGCATTTT.

The genes are TRBV7-7 and TRBJ2-3; 7 bases map to TRBD1. Trimming took 3 bases from V and 0 from J; bases not matched to a gene: 3. The germline CDR1 and CDR2 sequences are SSHAT and FNYEAQ (reference sequence). The CDR3 extends over 15 amino acids. CDR3 coding DNA: TGTGCCAGCAGCTTTACAGGGGCCAGCACAGATACGCAGTATTTT. Translation: CASSFTGASTDTQYF. Full variable domain (remainder filled in from reference TRBV7-7 and TRBJ2-3): GAGVSQSPRYKVTKRGQDVTLRCDPISSHATLYWYQQALGQGPEFLTYFNYEAQPDKSGLPSDRFSAERPEGSISTLTIQRTEQRDSAMYRCASSFTGASTDTQYFGPGTRLTVL.

The rearrangement links TRBV9 to TRBJ1-4; D uncertain. The CDR3 length is 15 residues. Trimming left V 0 bases short and J 3 bases short, with 9 bases between. Germline assignment: CDR1 SGDLS and CDR2 YYNGEE. CDR3 nucleotide sequence: TGTGCCAGCAGCGTAGGTGGGTCAGCTAATGAAAAACTGTTTTTT. This encodes CASSVGGSANEKLFF. The whole variable domain, filled in from reference TRBV9 and TRBJ1-4, reads DSGVTQTPKHLITATGQRVTLRCSPRSGDLSVYWYQQSLDQGLQFLIQYYNGEERAKGNILERFSAQQFPDLHSELNLSSLELGDSALYFCASSVGGSANEKLFFGSGTQLSVL.

The V and J genes are TRBV10-3 and TRBJ1-2; D remains ambiguous. The CDR3 covers 14 residues. V lost 3 bases, J lost 3 bases, and 11 bases lay in between. Germline V gene sequence: CDR1 ENHRY, CDR2 SYGVKD. CDR3 sequence: CAISDPGLDYGYTF. DNA for the CDR3: TGTGCCATCAGTGACCCAGGTCTGGACTATGGCTACACCTTC.

The CDR3 DNA is TGTGCCAGCAGTCCGTGGGGTGGAGCCAAAAACATTCAGTACTTC. Protein: CASSPWGGAKNIQYF. This rearrangement joins TRBV27 to TRBJ2-4; D unclear. The V end lost 5 bases, the J end lost 0 bases, and 11 bases lay between the germline ends. This CDR3 is built from 15 residues. Germline V lookup: CDR1 MNHEY, CDR2 SMNVEV (reference sequence).

The chain's CDR3 is CASSQGYNQPQHF. CDR3 DNA sequence: TGTGCCAGCAGCCAGGGATACAATCAGCCCCAGCATTTT. The V call is TRBV2, the J call TRBJ1-5; weak D call: TRBD1 (5 bases). CDR1 is SNHLY, CDR2 FYNNEI, per germline. The CDR3 extends over 13 amino acids. Trimming took 6 bases from V and 3 from J, leaving 9 bases between them.

J is TRBJ1-5 and V is TRBV6-1; D call uncertain. Germline-derived CDR1 and CDR2 are MNHNS and SASEGT. Deletions cut 3 bases from V and 0 bases from J, with 15 bases between. The CDR3 contains 17 residues. The CDR3 DNA is TGTGCCAGCAGTGATCTAGCGCGTAAAGTTAGCAATCAGCCCCAGCATTTT. Translated, it gives CASSDLARKVSNQPQHF.

V is TRBV5-6 and J is TRBJ2-5; D remains unclear. The V and J ends lost 0 bases and 5 bases respectively, with 2 bases between them. CDR1 is SGHDT and CDR2 is YYEEEE in the germline V gene. The CDR3 length is 11 residues. The CDR3 coding sequence is TGTGCCAGCAGCTTGGCGGAGACCCAGTACTTC. Translating it yields CASSLAETQYF.

Comment on this clone: At one end the junction does not follow the germline gene, possibly because of a read error. The V and J genes are TRBV6-5 and TRBJ2-7, with TRBD2 matching over 12 bases. The CDR3 sequence is 16 residues long. Germline V CDR1 and CDR2: MNHEY, SVGAGI. The CDR3 spells CASSNSTSGSIYEQYF. DNA of the CDR3: TGTGCCAGCAGTAACTCGACTAGCGGGAGTATCTACGAGCAGTACTTC.

The rearrangement links TRBV5-8 to TRBJ2-1; 11 bases line up with TRBD2. CDR3 size: 14 residues. J gave up 15 bases and V 0 bases, and 8 bases lay outside the gene matches. The germline CDR1 and CDR2 sequences are SGHTS and YDEGEE. The CDR3 DNA sequence: TGTGCCAGCAGCTTGGGGACTAGCGGGTACACGGCGTTCTTC. As protein: CASSLGTSGYTAFF.

DNA for the CDR3: TGTGCCAGCACCCGAACAGGGGGCGCGGAGAACACCGGGGAGCTGTTTTTT. It yields the protein CASTRTGGAENTGELFF. The chain joins TRBV5-4 to TRBJ2-2; TRBD1 aligns across 9 bases. Losses at the gene ends were 6 bases for V and 1 base for J; bases not matched to a gene: 10. In germline, CDR1 is SGHNT, CDR2 YYREEE (reference sequence). The CDR3 extends over 17 amino acids.

This clone appeared once. The V and J genes are TRBV15 and TRBJ1-2; possibly TRBD1 for D (6 bases). Trimming left V 3 bases short and J 6 bases short, with 23 bases between. Germline loops: CDR1 LNHNV, CDR2 YYDKDF (reference sequence). CDR3 size: 17 residues. The CDR3 loop reads CATSRGAFGKGTNGYTF. The CDR3 bases are TGTGCCACCAGCAGGGGGGCTTTTGGTAAAGGGACAAATGGCTACACCTTC.

This clone has only a few counts. The chain is built from TRBV9 and TRBJ2-1; 9 nucleotides line up with TRBD2. V gave up 4 bases and J gave up 9 bases; unmatched junction bases: 14. Germline CDR1 is SGDLS and CDR2 is YYNGEE. The CDR3 totals 16 residues. The CDR3 sequence: CASSRSGAGGLVEQFF. In DNA form, the CDR3 reads TGTGCCAGCAGCCGGTCGGGAGCGGGAGGTTTAGTTGAGCAGTTCTTC.

This clone was found a few times. The CDR3 DNA reads as TGTGCCAGCAGTTCGACTAGCGGGAGGACCGGGGAGCTGTTTTTT. Encoded protein: CASSSTSGRTGELFF. The rearrangement links TRBV6-6 to TRBJ2-2; 13 bases map to TRBD2. Germline values: CDR1 MNHNY, CDR2 SVGAGI (reference sequence). CDR3 size: 15 residues. The V gene end was trimmed by 4 bases and the J gene end by 5 bases; junction bases not matched to a gene: 1.

The chain employs TRBV7-9 and TRBJ2-7; D might be TRBD1 or TRBD2, each matching 6 bases. Germline CDR1 reads SEHNR; CDR2 reads FQNEAQ (reference sequence). Trimming took 5 bases from V and 2 from J, leaving 16 bases between them. The CDR3 runs to 15 residues. The CDR3 sequence is CASSLPGAYTYEQYF. For the CDR3, the DNA is TGTGCCAGCAGCCTACCGGGGGCCTACACCTACGAGCAGTACTTC. Complete variable domain (other parts from reference TRBV7-9 and TRBJ2-7): DTGVSQNPRHKITKRGQNVTFRCDPISEHNRLYWYRQTLGQGPEFLTYFQNEAQLEKSRLLSDRFSAERPKGSFSTLEIQRTEQGDSAMYLCASSLPGAYTYEQYFGPGTRLTVT.

The chain employs TRBV6-5 and TRBJ1-4; TRBD1 might be the D (6 bases). This CDR3 is 15 amino acids long. The germline gives CDR1 MNHEY, CDR2 SVGAGI. Trimming shortened V by 2 bases and J by 5 bases, and 12 bases separated the two germline ends. The CDR3 here is CASSYRGGLNEKLFF. The DNA of the CDR3 is TGTGCCAGCAGTTACCGGGGGGGCCTAAATGAAAAACTGTTTTTT.

This chain joins TRBV6-5 and TRBJ1-2, with 8 bases fitting TRBD1. Germline assignment: CDR1 MNHEY and CDR2 SVGAGI. V shed 2 bases, J shed 6 bases, and the junction held 5 bases outside the gene matches. The CDR3 consists of 14 residues. CDR3 nucleotides: TGTGCCAGCAGTTACATACAGGGGGAGGATGGCTACACCTTC. Residues: CASSYIQGEDGYTF.

This chain links TRBV10-3 with TRBJ2-7; 7 positions agree with TRBD1. V dropped 6 bases and J dropped 4; count of bases not matched to a gene: 12. The CDR3 runs 15 residues. The germline gives CDR1 ENHRY, CDR2 SYGVKD. The CDR3 here is CAIRGDRAIFYEQYF. The DNA for the CDR3 is TGTGCCATCAGGGGAGACAGGGCTATTTTTTACGAGCAGTACTTC.

This clone has a single count. The V and J genes are TRBV4-2 and TRBJ2-3, with 7 nucleotides matching TRBD1. J gave up 13 bases and V 1 base, and 11 bases lay outside the gene matches. Germline V CDR1 and CDR2: LGHNA, YNFKEQ. The CDR3 totals 14 residues. CDR3 DNA sequence: TGTGCCAGCAGCCAAGCCGACAGGGCGGACAGCAAGTATTTT. This encodes CASSQADRADSKYF.

A single count supports this clone. The J gene is TRBJ1-4, the V gene TRBV19; D perhaps matches TRBD1 (5 bases). The CDR3 spans 15 residues. Deletions cut 5 bases from V and 6 bases from J, with 16 bases between. The germline V gene has CDR1 LNHDA and CDR2 SQIVND (reference sequence). The CDR3 DNA reads as TGTGCCAGTAGTTCTGATCAGGGCCGCCATGAAAAACTGTTTTTT. As protein: CASSSDQGRHEKLFF.

This chain joins TRBV6-1 and TRBJ1-1; 8 nucleotides agree with TRBD1. Trimming cost V 7 bases and J 5 bases; bases outside gene matches: 9. CDR3 length: 14 residues. The germline gives CDR1 MNHNS, CDR2 SASEGT. The CDR3, as DNA: TGTGCCAGCATTCCAGGGGGCGCAAGAACTGAAGCTTTCTTT. Its protein is CASIPGGARTEAFF.

Within the sample, this clone is medium-sized. V is TRBV6-1 and J is TRBJ2-1; D unclear. The CDR3 runs to 12 residues. V was pared by 9 bases and J by 6 bases, with 12 bases between. From germline, CDR1 is MNHNS and CDR2 SASEGT. The CDR3 DNA is TGTGCCAGTATAGGAAACGGCAATGAGCAGTTCTTC. Translation: CASIGNGNEQFF.

The V and J genes are TRBV7-2 and TRBJ2-7; 8 bases are a match to TRBD2. This CDR3 comprises 16 residues. V dropped 3 bases and J dropped 4; count of bases not matched to a gene: 11. Per the germline V gene, CDR1 is SGHTA and CDR2 is FQGNSA. The CDR3 nucleotides are TGTGCCAGCAGCTTGGGTACTAGCGGCGGTAGGTACGAGCAGTACTTC. Translated: CASSLGTSGGRYEQYF.

This chain joins TRBV6-1 and TRBJ2-5; the D call may be TRBD1 or TRBD2 (5 bases each). CDR1 is MNHNS and CDR2 is SASEGT in the germline V gene. This CDR3 has 16 amino acids. Trimming removed 4 bases from V and 1 base from J, with 16 bases in between. DNA of the CDR3: TGTGCCAGCAGTGCATTTATGGGACGGCTCCAAGAGACCCAGTACTTC. It yields the protein CASSAFMGRLQETQYF.

V gene TRBV6-5 combines with J gene TRBJ1-1; D is possibly TRBD1 (6 bases). This CDR3 has 15 amino acids. From germline, CDR1 is MNHEY and CDR2 SVGAGI. Between the trimmed V and J ends, which lost 7 bases and 1 base, there was a span of 16 bases. The CDR3 DNA follows: TGTGCCAGCATCGAAACAGGGTTAGGGAACACTGAAGCTTTCTTT. This codes for CASIETGLGNTEAFF.